This TCR beta chain is drawn from a study of cytomegalovirus exposure and HLA in healthy donors. This clone was seen a handful of times. Germline V lookup: CDR1 LNHDA, CDR2 SQIVND (reference sequence). Trimming cost V 3 bases and J 5 bases; bases outside gene matches: 8. This CDR3 is built from 16 residues. Use of 60 Vbeta and 13 Jbeta primers characterized the PCR. Sequencing was performed with immunoSEQ multiplex PCR; in TCRdb, only in-frame clones are kept and a portion is missing. This table holds around 220,000 clones, roughly 80% found once. This TCR came from a girl aged 2 to 9 in good health and CMV-seronegative. The chain employs TRBV19 and TRBJ2-5; 11 bases line up with TRBD2. Sequencing input: PBMCs. CDR3 bases: TGTGCCAGTAGTATGGCTCGACTAGCGGGGACCGAGACCCAGTACTTC. Translating gives CASSMARLAGTETQYF. Full variable domain (rest looked up from reference TRBV19 and TRBJ2-5): DGGITQSPKYLFRKEGQNVTLSCEQNLNHDAMYWYRQDPGQGLRLIYYSQIVNDFQKGDIAEGYSVSREKKESFPLTVTSAQKNPTAFYLCASSMARLAGTETQYFGPGTRLLVL.